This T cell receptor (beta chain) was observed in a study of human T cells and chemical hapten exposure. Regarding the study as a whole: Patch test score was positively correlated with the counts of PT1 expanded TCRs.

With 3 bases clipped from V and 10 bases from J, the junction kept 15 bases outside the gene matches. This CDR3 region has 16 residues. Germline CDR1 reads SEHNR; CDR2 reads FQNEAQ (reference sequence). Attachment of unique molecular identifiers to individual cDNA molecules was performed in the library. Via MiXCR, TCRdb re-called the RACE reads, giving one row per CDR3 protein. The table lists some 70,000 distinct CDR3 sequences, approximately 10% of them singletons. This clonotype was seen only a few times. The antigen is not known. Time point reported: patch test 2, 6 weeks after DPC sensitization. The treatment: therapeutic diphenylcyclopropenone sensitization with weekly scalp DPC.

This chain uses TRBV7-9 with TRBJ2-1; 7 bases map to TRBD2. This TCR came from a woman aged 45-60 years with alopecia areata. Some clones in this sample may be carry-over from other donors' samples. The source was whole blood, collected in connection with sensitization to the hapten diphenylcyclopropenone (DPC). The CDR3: CASSLEGLYPPGEQFF. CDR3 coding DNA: TGTGCCAGCAGCTTGGAGGGACTATACCCCCCAGGAGAGCAGTTCTTC. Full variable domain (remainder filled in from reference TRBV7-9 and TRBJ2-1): DTGVSQNPRHKITKRGQNVTFRCDPISEHNRLYWYRQTLGQGPEFLTYFQNEAQLEKSRLLSDRFSAERPKGSFSTLEIQRTEQGDSAMYLCASSLEGLYPPGEQFFGPGTRLTVL.